This T cell receptor beta chain is drawn from a study of vaccination effects on CD4 cells after COVID-19. Profiling relied on immunoSEQ multiplex PCR, and the TCRdb table lists in-frame clones only, not all of them. The sample consists of tens of thousands of clones, around 77% of them appearing once. CDR3 length: 15 amino acids. Per the germline V gene, CDR1 is MDHEN and CDR2 is SYDVKM. The junction had 7 bases not matched to a gene; V was cut back by 6 bases and J by 3 bases. This clone was counted between two and nine times. The antigen is undetermined. Expansion of antigen-specific CD4+ T cells with viral peptide pools was carried out by the ViraFEST assay before sequencing. Culturing for about 9 days preceded CD4+ T cell isolation. Each vaccine recipient was nucleocapsid antibody negative and had no prior SARS-CoV-2 infection. About 2 million PBMC were seeded per well and grown in the presence of approximately 9.5 IU/ml IL-2 and 9.5 to 10 ug/ml peptides. IL-2 medium was substituted for half the medium on days 3 and 7.

The sample consisted of CD4+ T cells from PBMCs cultured with HCoV-NL63 spike peptides, taken before COVID-19 vaccination. The receptor comes from a human donor who received a COVID-19 vaccine. V usage is TRBV28 and J usage is TRBJ2-7, with TRBD2 identical over 11 bases. CDR3 in DNA: TGTGCCAGCAGCTATAGCGGGGGGGATTACTACGAGCAGTACGTC. It encodes CASSYSGGDYYEQYV.